The rows below give T cell receptor beta chains drawn from one sample of a study of blood T cell repertoires in COVID-19. Data came from immunoSEQ multiplex PCR; TCRdb stores just in-frame clones and leaves some out. The repertoire holds approximately 270,000 clones, with around 88% as singletons. Sequencing was performed on peripheral blood. These receptors were collected from a young man with acute or convalescent COVID-19. Each CDR3 is given with its conserved first and last residue. A D gene is named only where the DNA matches it firmly. The size field is filled for only some rows; it gives once, few, many or a size class.

j_call clone_size d_call v_call cdr3_nt cdr3_aa
TRBJ1-5 - - TRBV2 TGTGCCAGCAGTGAAAAGACGGGAGGTAGAGATCAGCCCCAGCATTTT CASSEKTGGRDQPQHF
TRBJ1-2 - - TRBV6-5 TGTGCCAGCAGTTATTCGTGGACAGAGCTATCCTCACACACCTTC CASSYSWTELSSHTF
TRBJ2-4 - TRBD1 TRBV6-9 TGTGCCACGAGGGACAGACTAGCCAAAAACATTCAGTACTTC CATRDRLAKNIQYF
TRBJ2-2 - - TRBV5-6 TGTGCCAGCAGCTTGCTGGCAGTGACCGGGGAGCTGTTTTTT CASSLLAVTGELFF
TRBJ2-5 - - TRBV27 TGTGCCAGCAGTTTTGGTCGGGTAGGGGTTGAGACCCAGTACTTC CASSFGRVGVETQYF
TRBJ1-1 - - TRBV11-2 TGTGCCAGCAGCTTATCATCGCGTGTAATCACTGAAGCTTTCTTT CASSLSSRVITEAFF
TRBJ1-5 few - TRBV30 TGTGCCTGGAGTAACGCAGTTGACTGGAGCAATCAGCCCCAGCATTTT CAWSNAVDWSNQPQHF
TRBJ1-2 - TRBD1 TRBV6-1 TGTGCCAGCAGCAGTGGGACAGGGGCCTCCCATGGCTACACCTTC CASSSGTGASHGYTF
TRBJ2-1 - - TRBV18 TGTGCCAGCTCAACAGACAGGAGCTCCTACAATGAGCAGTTCTTC CASSTDRSSYNEQFF
TRBJ2-2 - TRBD1 TRBV6-1 TGTGCCAGCAGTGAAGGACCGGGACAGAACACCGGGGAGCTATTTTTT CASSEGPGQNTGELFF
TRBJ2-3 - TRBD1 TRBV5-1 TGCGCCAGCAGCTTGGGGACAGGAGCTAATACGCAGTATTTT CASSLGTGANTQYF
TRBJ1-2 - - TRBV5-1 TGCGCCAGCACGGCGGTTGGCTATGGCTACACCTTC CASTAVGYGYTF
TRBJ2-7 - - TRBV7-9 TGTGCCAGCAGCTTGAGTTCCCTGCGCGCCTACGAGCAGTACTTC CASSLSSLRAYEQYF
TRBJ2-1 - TRBD2 TRBV6-6 TGTGCCAGCAGTCAGGGGACTAGCGGGTTGTGGTCCTACAATGAGCAGTTCTTC CASSQGTSGLWSYNEQFF
TRBJ2-7 - - TRBV7-8 TGTGCCAGCAGCCTTATCGACACCTTCGCGTACGAGCAGTACTTC CASSLIDTFAYEQYF
TRBJ1-2 - - TRBV24-1 TGTGCCACCAGTGAAGGGGCGCTGGGGTATGGCTACACCTTC CATSEGALGYGYTF
TRBJ2-1 - - TRBV15 TGTGCCACCAGCAGAGATCTGGGAAGTGGGGGGATAAATGAGCAGTTCTTC CATSRDLGSGGINEQFF
TRBJ2-1 - TRBD1 TRBV19 TGTGCCAGTAGTCGGGACAGAGGTTTGAATGAGCAGTTCTTC CASSRDRGLNEQFF
TRBJ2-7 - - TRBV19 TGTGCCAGTAGTTTAGGAGACGAGCAGTACTTC CASSLGDEQYF
TRBJ2-5 once - TRBV6-6 TGTGCCAGCAGTTACGCGGGCCAAGAGACCCAGTACTTC CASSYAGQETQYF
TRBJ1-2 - - TRBV18 TGTGCCAGCTCACCTCCAGGGGAAAGAGGCTACACCTTC CASSPPGERGYTF
TRBJ1-1 - TRBD1 TRBV5-1 TGCGCCAGCAGCCCAGGACAGGGTACGGCTTTCTTT CASSPGQGTAFF
TRBJ2-7 - - TRBV11-2 TGTGCCAGCAGCTTCTCGAGGCAGGGCTACGAGCAGTACTTC CASSFSRQGYEQYF
TRBJ1-4 - - TRBV5-5 TGTGCCAGCAGCCTAGGTTTGGCAGGGGCTAATGAAAAACTGTTTTTT CASSLGLAGANEKLFF
TRBJ2-7 - TRBD2 TRBV4-1 TGCGCCAGCAGCCAAGTTGGGGGCCGTAGGACTAGCGCGCGGGGCGAGCAGTACTTC CASSQVGGRRTSARGEQYF
TRBJ2-1 - TRBD2 TRBV23-1 TGCGCCAGCAGTCAATCGCGTAAGCGGGAGGGCCAAGGGGACAATGAGCAGTTCTTC CASSQSRKREGQGDNEQFF
TRBJ1-1 - - TRBV11-2 TGTGCCAGCAGCCTGAGCGGGAACACTGAAGCTTTCTTT CASSLSGNTEAFF
TRBJ2-1 - - TRBV5-1 TGCGCCAGCAGCTTGGATACGGGATCCTACAATGAGCAGTTCTTC CASSLDTGSYNEQFF
TRBJ1-2 - - TRBV5-1 TGCGCCAGCAGCCGGGGGACCGCCCGAGACTATGGCTACACCTTC CASSRGTARDYGYTF
TRBJ2-7 - TRBD1 TRBV7-6 TGTGCCAGCAGCTTAGCGAGGACAGGGTCGGACGAGCAGTACTTC CASSLARTGSDEQYF
TRBJ2-5 - TRBD2 TRBV5-1 TGCGCCAGCAGCCCGGGAGGGCCCGGAGAGACCCAGTACTTC CASSPGGPGETQYF
TRBJ2-2 - - TRBV5-4 TGTGCCAGCAGCCAGCAGACTCTGAACACCGGGGAGCTGTTTTTT CASSQQTLNTGELFF
TRBJ2-1 - TRBD2 TRBV6-4 TGTGCCAGCAGTGATTCGCGGGAGGCCTACAATGAGCAGTTCTTC CASSDSREAYNEQFF
TRBJ1-6 - TRBD1 TRBV28 TGTGCCAGCAGTTTCGAGGGACAGGGCTCTTCACCCCTCCACTTT CASSFEGQGSSPLHF
TRBJ2-1 - TRBD2 TRBV24-1 TGTGCCACCAGTACTAGCGGAGCCCTTACTGAGCAGTTCTTC CATSTSGALTEQFF
TRBJ2-3 - TRBD2 TRBV7-3 TGTGCCAGCAGCCCCCTCGGGGGGACTAGCGATTTTACAGATACGCAGTATTTT CASSPLGGTSDFTDTQYF
TRBJ2-1 - - TRBV6-5 TGTGCCAGCAGGCGCGGCGCTAGCTCCTACAATGAGCAGTTCTTC CASRRGASSYNEQFF
TRBJ2-7 - TRBD2 TRBV7-8 TGTGCCAGCAGCTTAGAGGGGAGGGTAGCGGGAGTCGAGCAGTACTTC CASSLEGRVAGVEQYF
TRBJ1-4 - TRBD1 TRBV30 TGTGCCTGGAGCGATGGACAGGCGGTGGGTGAAAAACTGTTTTTT CAWSDGQAVGEKLFF
TRBJ2-3 - TRBD2 TRBV3-1/TRBV3-2 TGTGCCAGCAGCCAACCAGCGGGGGGAATTGATACGCAGTATTTT CASSQPAGGIDTQYF
TRBJ2-7 - - TRBV5-6 TGTGCCAGTTCCGGGACTGAAGACTACGAGCAGTACTTC CASSGTEDYEQYF
TRBJ1-6 once - TRBV27 TGTGCCAGCAGTTTATCTAGACAGAGCTCCTATAATTCACCCCTCCACTTT CASSLSRQSSYNSPLHF
TRBJ2-1 - - TRBV10-3 TGTGCCATCAGTGAGATAGCCAATGAGCAGTTCTTC CAISEIANEQFF
TRBJ2-7 - TRBD1 TRBV5-1 TGCGCCAGCAGCCCAACACAGGGGGGCTACGAGCAGTACTTC CASSPTQGGYEQYF